Each of the 22 T cell receptor beta chains below was sequenced from the same sample in a study of shared clonotypes between healthy human individuals. Only in-frame clones appear in the TCRdb table, and some are missing; sequencing was by immunoSEQ multiplex PCR. The data show over a million clones, approximately 98% seen once. Sequences were obtained from naive CD4+ T cells sorted from blood. Subset described: CD45RA+ positively selected. The receptor set was obtained from a man aged 25-45 years in good health.

This rearrangement joins TRBV9 to TRBJ1-2; D is perhaps TRBD1 (6 bases). V lost 2 bases and J 8 bases, leaving 13 bases between the germline ends. Germline loops: CDR1 SGDLS, CDR2 YYNGEE. There are 13 residues in the CDR3. The CDR3 sequence: CASSVRSGGGYTF. CDR3 sequence (DNA): TGTGCCAGCAGCGTCCGATCGGGGGGCGGCTACACCTTC.

This chain uses TRBV5-1 with TRBJ2-2; tentatively, D is TRBD1 or TRBD2 (5 bases each). Trimming took off 3 bases at V and 0 bases at J, with 9 bases between the two ends. The V gene's germline CDR1 is SGHRS and CDR2 YFSETQ. The CDR3 is 15 residues long. The CDR3 is CASSSRESNTGELFF. The CDR3 DNA reads TGCGCCAGCAGCTCCAGGGAGTCGAACACCGGGGAGCTGTTTTTT.

This chain links TRBV7-2 with TRBJ1-1, with TRBD1 matching 9 bases. After removal of 0 bases from V and 7 bases from J, the junction contained 6 bases not matched to a gene. In germline, CDR1 is SGHTA, CDR2 FQGNSA. The CDR3 extends over 15 amino acids. The CDR3 protein is CASSLAPRGQGEAFF. The CDR3 DNA reads TGTGCCAGCAGCTTAGCGCCTAGGGGACAGGGTGAAGCTTTCTTT.

The gene calls are TRBV9 and TRBJ2-7, with 12 bases identical to TRBD2. This CDR3 contains 17 residues. The germline gives CDR1 SGDLS, CDR2 YYNGEE. V shed 0 bases, J shed 3 bases, and the junction held 7 bases outside the gene matches. The CDR3 DNA is TGTGCCAGCAGCGTAGATCCTAGCGGGAGGGTAAGCTACGAGCAGTACTTC. It translates to CASSVDPSGRVSYEQYF.

The J gene is TRBJ2-1, the V gene TRBV6-5; no firm D call. Germline loops: CDR1 MNHEY, CDR2 SVGAGI. V lost 3 bases to trimming and J lost 8 bases, with 14 bases between them. The CDR3 is 14 amino acids. DNA for the CDR3: TGTGCCAGCAGTTATGGGCGTCTCTGGGATGAGCAGTTCTTC. It is translated as CASSYGRLWDEQFF.

The rearrangement links TRBV2 to TRBJ1-3; D ambiguous. Germline-derived CDR1 and CDR2 are SNHLY and FYNNEI. The V end lost 10 bases, the J end lost 0 bases, and 7 bases lay between the germline ends. This CDR3 has 12 amino acids. The CDR3 loop is CAIGSSGNTIYF. As DNA, the CDR3 is TGTGCCATAGGGAGCTCTGGAAACACCATATATTTT.

The rearrangement joins TRBV2 to TRBJ1-5; 8 bases agree with TRBD1. The CDR3 consists of 15 residues. Germline-derived CDR1 and CDR2 are SNHLY and FYNNEI. With 7 bases clipped from V and 0 bases from J, the junction kept 5 bases outside the gene matches. The CDR3: CASKWDRYSNQPQHF. The CDR3 DNA follows: TGTGCCAGCAAGTGGGACAGGTATAGCAATCAGCCCCAGCATTTT.

The chain links TRBV18 to TRBJ2-3; D gene ambiguous. The CDR3 consists of 13 residues. Germline lookup yields CDR1 KGHSH and CDR2 LQKENI. Trimming stripped 6 bases from V and 4 bases from J, with 11 bases between. The CDR3 region is CASSDPSADTQYF. The CDR3 DNA is TGTGCCAGCTCCGATCCAAGTGCAGATACGCAGTATTTT. Full variable domain (remainder filled in from reference TRBV18 and TRBJ2-3): NAGVMQNPRHLVRRRGQEARLRCSPMKGHSHVYWYRQLPEEGLKFMVYLQKENIIDESGMPKERFSAEFPKEGPSILRIQQVVRGDSAAYFCASSDPSADTQYFGPGTRLTVL.

This chain joins TRBV18 and TRBJ2-2; a weak D match, TRBD2 (5 bases). Between the trimmed V and J ends, which lost 3 bases and 7 bases, there was a span of 18 bases. The germline CDR1 and CDR2 sequences are KGHSH and LQKENI. The CDR3 contains 16 residues. CDR3 residues: CASSPAVLVHDGELFF. The CDR3 bases are TGTGCCAGCTCACCTGCGGTACTAGTTCATGACGGGGAGCTGTTTTTT. Drawing the rest from reference TRBV18 and TRBJ2-2, the complete variable domain is NAGVMQNPRHLVRRRGQEARLRCSPMKGHSHVYWYRQLPEEGLKFMVYLQKENIIDESGMPKERFSAEFPKEGPSILRIQQVVRGDSAAYFCASSPAVLVHDGELFFGEGSRLTVL.

The chain combines TRBV7-2 with TRBJ1-5; the match to TRBD1 covers 10 bases. Germline lookup yields CDR1 SGHTA and CDR2 FQGNSA. With V trimmed by 6 bases and J by 4 bases, 6 bases remained unmatched. The CDR3 consists of 15 residues. The CDR3 bases are TGTGCCAGCAGGGCTGACAGGGGGCTTAATCAGCCCCAGCATTTT. This gives the protein CASRADRGLNQPQHF.

The chain combines TRBV30 with TRBJ1-5; weak D call: TRBD1 (6 bases). This CDR3 spans 14 amino acids. Per the germline V gene, CDR1 is GTSNPN and CDR2 is SVGIG (reference sequence). The V gene lost 1 base and the J gene lost 3 bases, with 10 bases spanning the gap. The CDR3 DNA reads as TGTGCCTGGAGTGGACAGGTACACAATCAGCCCCAGCATTTT. Protein product: CAWSGQVHNQPQHF.

The V call is TRBV6-5, the J call TRBJ2-7; D gene ambiguous. V was clipped by 6 bases and J by 1 base, with 10 bases between them. Germline loops: CDR1 MNHEY, CDR2 SVGAGI. The CDR3 runs to 13 residues. The CDR3 sequence: CASRTRASYEQYF. For the CDR3, the DNA is TGTGCCAGCAGAACAAGGGCGTCCTACGAGCAGTACTTC.

The chain uses TRBV6-5 and TRBJ1-2; the D gene is possibly TRBD1 (5 bases). Per the germline V gene, CDR1 is MNHEY and CDR2 is SVGAGI. V lost 8 bases, J lost 4 bases, and 8 bases lay in between. CDR3 length: 11 residues. CDR3 region: CASGDSYGYTF. The DNA of the CDR3 is TGTGCCAGCGGCGACAGCTATGGCTACACCTTC.

The chain has TRBV4-2 and TRBJ1-1; D not resolved. This CDR3 has 11 amino acids. Per germline, CDR1 LGHNA and CDR2 YNFKEQ. Trimming left V 1 base short and J 7 bases short, with 4 bases between. The CDR3: CASSQAREAFF. The CDR3 region has the DNA TGTGCCAGCAGCCAAGCCCGTGAAGCTTTCTTT.

The J gene is TRBJ2-1, the V gene TRBV7-2, with 12 nucleotides matching TRBD2. With V trimmed by 5 bases and J by 6 bases, 5 bases remained unmatched. The CDR3 is 15 amino acids. In germline, CDR1 is SGHTA, CDR2 FQGNSA. CDR3 DNA: TGTGCCAGCAGCCAAGCTAGCGGGAGGGCCAATGAGCAGTTCTTC. It translates to CASSQASGRANEQFF.

The rearrangement links TRBV18 to TRBJ1-3; D gene ambiguous. With 1 base removed from V and 0 bases from J, the gap between germline ends came to 10 bases. The CDR3 runs 16 residues. Germline lookup yields CDR1 KGHSH and CDR2 LQKENI. As DNA, the CDR3 is TGTGCCAGCTCACCACGGGGAGGGAGCTCTGGAAACACCATATATTTT. Translating gives CASSPRGGSSGNTIYF.

The rearrangement joins TRBV5-4 to TRBJ1-1, with 7 bases lining up with TRBD1. This CDR3 is 14 amino acids long. Losses at the gene ends were 2 bases for V and 4 bases for J; bases not matched to a gene: 5. The germline gives CDR1 SGHNT, CDR2 YYREEE (reference sequence). The CDR3 loop is CASSFDRVATEAFF. The CDR3 nucleotides read TGTGCCAGCAGCTTTGACAGGGTGGCCACTGAAGCTTTCTTT.

V is TRBV13 and J is TRBJ2-3, with 7 bases that match TRBD2. The CDR3 has 15 residues. V dropped 10 bases and J dropped 0; count of bases not matched to a gene: 10. CDR1 and CDR2 (germline): PRHDT, FYEKMQ (reference sequence). DNA of the CDR3: TGTGCCATAGGATTAGCGGGTGCTAGCACAGATACGCAGTATTTT. Protein sequence: CAIGLAGASTDTQYF.

The chain combines TRBV5-1 with TRBJ2-1; no firm D call. The CDR3 totals 12 residues. V lost 1 base, J lost 8 bases, and 7 bases lay in between. Germline V gene sequence: CDR1 SGHRS, CDR2 YFSETQ. CDR3 residues: CASSLNTYEQFF. In DNA, the CDR3 is TGCGCCAGCAGCTTGAATACCTATGAGCAGTTCTTC.

The CDR3 DNA sequence: TGTGCCAGCAGCTTGGGACTAGCGGGAGAGGCGTCAGATACGCAGTATTTT. Its protein is CASSLGLAGEASDTQYF. The chain carries TRBV5-5 and TRBJ2-3, with TRBD2 identical over 12 bases. The CDR3 runs to 17 residues. Germline trimming cut 0 bases from V and 4 bases from J; bases unmatched to any gene: 6. Per germline, CDR1 SGHKS and CDR2 YYEKEE (reference sequence).

This clone has a single count. The identical CDR3 is also encoded by other nucleotide sequences in the sample. This rearrangement joins TRBV5-1 to TRBJ2-7; TRBD1 aligns across 9 bases. Germline loops: CDR1 SGHRS, CDR2 YFSETQ. The CDR3 extends over 15 amino acids. V lost 0 bases to trimming and J lost 4 bases; unmatched junction nucleotides: 5. In DNA, the CDR3 is TGCGCCAGCAGCTTGGGGGACAGGGACTCATACGAGCAGTACTTC. Translating it yields CASSLGDRDSYEQYF.

The rearrangement uses TRBV7-3 and TRBJ2-5; no reliable D call. This CDR3 is 13 amino acids long. CDR1 is SGHTA, CDR2 FQGTGA, per germline. Trimming took 1 base from V and 5 from J, leaving 8 bases between them. The CDR3 nucleotides are TGTGCCAGCAGCTTAAGTGGCACGGAGACCCAGTACTTC. This encodes CASSLSGTETQYF.